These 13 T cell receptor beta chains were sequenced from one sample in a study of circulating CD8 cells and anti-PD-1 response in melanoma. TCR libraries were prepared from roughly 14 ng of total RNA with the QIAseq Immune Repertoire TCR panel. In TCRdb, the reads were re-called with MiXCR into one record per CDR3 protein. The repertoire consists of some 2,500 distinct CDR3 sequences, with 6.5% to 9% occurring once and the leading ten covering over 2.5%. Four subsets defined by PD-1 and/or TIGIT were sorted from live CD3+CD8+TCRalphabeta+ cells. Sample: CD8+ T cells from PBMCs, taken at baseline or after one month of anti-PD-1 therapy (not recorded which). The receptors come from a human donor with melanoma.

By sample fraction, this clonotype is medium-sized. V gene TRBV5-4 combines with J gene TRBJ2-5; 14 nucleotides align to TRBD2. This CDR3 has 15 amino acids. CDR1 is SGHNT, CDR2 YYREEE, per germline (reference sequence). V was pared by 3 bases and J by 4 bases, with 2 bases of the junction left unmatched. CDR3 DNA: TGTGCCAGCAGCTCGGGACTAGCGGGGGCAGAGACCCAGTACTTC. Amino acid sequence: CASSSGLAGAETQYF.

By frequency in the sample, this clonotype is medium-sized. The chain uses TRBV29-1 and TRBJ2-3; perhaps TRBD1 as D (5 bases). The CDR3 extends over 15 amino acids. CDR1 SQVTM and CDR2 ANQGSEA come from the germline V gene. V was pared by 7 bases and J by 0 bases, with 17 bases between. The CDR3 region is CSEVRQKNSTDTQYF. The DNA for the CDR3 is TGCAGCGAGGTCAGACAGAAAAACAGCACAGATACGCAGTATTTT.

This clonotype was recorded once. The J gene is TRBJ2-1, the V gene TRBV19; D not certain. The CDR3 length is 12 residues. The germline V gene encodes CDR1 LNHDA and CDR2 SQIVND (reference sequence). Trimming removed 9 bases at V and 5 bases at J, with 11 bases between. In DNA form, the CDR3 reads TGTGCCAGCAGCCTGCTGGACAATGAGCAGTTCTTC. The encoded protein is CASSLLDNEQFF.

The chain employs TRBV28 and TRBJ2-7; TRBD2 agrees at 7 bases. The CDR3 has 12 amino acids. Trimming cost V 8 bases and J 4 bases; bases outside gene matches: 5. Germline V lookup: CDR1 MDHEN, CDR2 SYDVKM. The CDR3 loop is CASSGGGYEQYF. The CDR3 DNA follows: TGTGCCAGCTCGGGGGGAGGTTACGAGCAGTACTTC.

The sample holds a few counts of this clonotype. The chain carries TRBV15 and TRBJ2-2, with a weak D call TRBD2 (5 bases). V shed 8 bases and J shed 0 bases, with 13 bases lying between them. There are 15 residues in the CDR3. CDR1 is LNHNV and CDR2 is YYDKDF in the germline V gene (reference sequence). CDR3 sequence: CATHPWEPNTGELFF. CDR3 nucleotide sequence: TGTGCCACCCATCCTTGGGAGCCGAACACCGGGGAGCTGTTTTTT.

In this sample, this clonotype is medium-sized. The chain's CDR3 is CASGDREETQYF. The CDR3 region has the DNA TGTGCCAGCGGGGACAGGGAAGAGACCCAGTACTTC. The gene calls are TRBV28 and TRBJ2-5; 9 bases line up with TRBD1. This CDR3 is built from 12 residues. The ends lost 8 bases at V and 3 bases at J; junction bases unmatched: 1. Germline V lookup: CDR1 MDHEN, CDR2 SYDVKM.

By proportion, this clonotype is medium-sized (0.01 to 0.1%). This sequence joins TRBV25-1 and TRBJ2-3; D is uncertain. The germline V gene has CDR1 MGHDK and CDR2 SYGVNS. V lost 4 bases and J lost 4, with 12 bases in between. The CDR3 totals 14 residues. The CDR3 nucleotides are TGTGCCAGCAGTGGGACGTGGATGTCAGATACGCAGTATTTT. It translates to CASSGTWMSDTQYF. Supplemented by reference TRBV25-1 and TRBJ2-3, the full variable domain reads EADIYQTPRYLVIGTGKKITLECSQTMGHDKMYWYQQDPGMELHLIHYSYGVNSTEKGDLSSESTVSRIRTEHFPLTLESARPSHTSQYLCASSGTWMSDTQYFGPGTRLTVL.

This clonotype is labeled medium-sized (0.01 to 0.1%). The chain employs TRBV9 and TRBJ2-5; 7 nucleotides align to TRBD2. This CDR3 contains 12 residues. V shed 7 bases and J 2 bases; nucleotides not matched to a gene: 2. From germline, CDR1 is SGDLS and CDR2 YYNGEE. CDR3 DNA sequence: TGTGCCAGCGGGGGACTACAAGAGACCCAGTACTTC. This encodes CASGGLQETQYF.

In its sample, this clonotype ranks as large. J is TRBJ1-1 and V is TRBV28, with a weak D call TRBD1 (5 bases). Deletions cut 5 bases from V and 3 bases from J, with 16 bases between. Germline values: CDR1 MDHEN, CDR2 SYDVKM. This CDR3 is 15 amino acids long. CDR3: CASSDAGTAYTEAFF. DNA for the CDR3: TGTGCCAGCAGTGATGCCGGGACGGCCTACACTGAAGCTTTCTTT.

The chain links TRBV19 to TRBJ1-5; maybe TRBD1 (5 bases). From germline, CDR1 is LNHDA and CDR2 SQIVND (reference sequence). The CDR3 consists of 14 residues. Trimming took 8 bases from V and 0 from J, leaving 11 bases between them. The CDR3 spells CASDQGYSNQPQHF. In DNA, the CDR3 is TGTGCCAGTGACCAGGGTTATAGCAATCAGCCCCAGCATTTT.

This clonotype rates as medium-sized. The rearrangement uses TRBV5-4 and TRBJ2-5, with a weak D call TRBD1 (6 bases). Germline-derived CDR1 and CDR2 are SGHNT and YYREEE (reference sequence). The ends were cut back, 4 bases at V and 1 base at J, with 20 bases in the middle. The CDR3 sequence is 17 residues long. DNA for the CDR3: TGTGCCAGCAGCGACGATATTTTTGGACAGCCCCAAGAGACCCAGTACTTC. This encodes CASSDDIFGQPQETQYF.

As DNA, the CDR3 is TGTGCCAGTAGTGCCACCCTAGGTAATGAGCAGTTCTTC. The encoded protein is CASSATLGNEQFF. The chain uses TRBV19 and TRBJ2-1; no clear D gene. The V end was cut by 5 bases, the J end by 7 bases, with 12 bases between. This CDR3 region has 13 residues. The germline V gene encodes CDR1 LNHDA and CDR2 SQIVND (reference sequence). The variable domain in full, completed from reference TRBV19 and TRBJ2-1, reads DGGITQSPKYLFRKEGQNVTLSCEQNLNHDAMYWYRQDPGQGLRLIYYSQIVNDFQKGDIAEGYSVSREKKESFPLTVTSAQKNPTAFYLCASSATLGNEQFFGPGTRLTVL.

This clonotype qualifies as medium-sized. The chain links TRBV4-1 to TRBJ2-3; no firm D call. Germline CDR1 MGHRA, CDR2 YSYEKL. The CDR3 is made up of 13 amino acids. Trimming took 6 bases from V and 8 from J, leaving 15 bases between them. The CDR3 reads CASSDRAAITQYF. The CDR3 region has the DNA TGCGCCAGCAGTGATCGGGCCGCCATTACGCAGTATTTT.